Below are 21 T cell receptor beta chains sequenced from a single sample in a study of blood T cells in healthy people across ages. For the second PCR, which ran for about 7 to 11 cycles, a sample-barcoded 5' primer and a J-beta primer mix were used. One entry per CDR3 protein, called by TCRdb with MiXCR from the 5' RACE reads. The data show about 800,000 distinct CDR3 sequences, 55% to 70% seen once. The sample comprised blood. These receptors all stem from a man aged 30-40 years in good health.

This clonotype was counted between two and nine times. The V call is TRBV7-8, the J call TRBJ2-1; 10 bases map to TRBD2. Germline assignment: CDR1 SGHVS and CDR2 FQNEAQ. J gave up 5 bases and V 4 bases, and 8 bases lay outside the gene matches. This CDR3 is built from 16 residues. DNA of the CDR3: TGTGCCAGCAGCTCCTCCGGACTAGCGGTGCACAATGAGCAGTTCTTC. Encoded protein: CASSSSGLAVHNEQFF.

The J gene is TRBJ2-3, the V gene TRBV28; a weak D match, TRBD2 (6 bases). Between the trimmed V and J ends, which lost 4 bases and 9 bases, there was a span of 11 bases. Germline V lookup: CDR1 MDHEN, CDR2 SYDVKM. The CDR3 runs 12 residues. For the CDR3, the DNA is TGTGCCAGCAGTTGGGGGGAGCGCACGCAGTATTTT. Its protein is CASSWGERTQYF.

This clonotype appeared a single time. The chain is built from TRBV12-3 or TRBV12-4 and TRBJ2-3; a possible D gene is TRBD2 (5 bases). Trimming took off 6 bases at V and 5 bases at J, with 9 bases between the two ends. The CDR3 contains 12 residues. Written as DNA, the CDR3 is TGTGCCAGCAGATTCGCGGGAGATACGCAGTATTTT. Translation gives CASRFAGDTQYF.

The J gene is TRBJ2-2, the V gene TRBV12-3 or TRBV12-4; weak D call: TRBD2 (5 bases). Deletions cut 4 bases from V and 4 bases from J, with 7 bases between. The CDR3 is 13 amino acids. CDR3 loop: CASSWTLTGELFF. Written as DNA, the CDR3 is TGTGCCAGCAGTTGGACTCTCACCGGGGAGCTGTTTTTT.

This chain joins TRBV6-5 and TRBJ2-1; 14 positions match TRBD2. After removal of 6 bases from V and 3 bases from J, the junction contained 4 bases not matched to a gene. The CDR3 has 16 amino acids. CDR1 is MNHEY, CDR2 SVGAGI, per germline. For the CDR3, the DNA is TGTGCCAGCAGCCGGACTAGCGGGAGGCACTACAATGAGCAGTTCTTC. Its translation: CASSRTSGRHYNEQFF.

This chain connects TRBV7-2 to TRBJ2-3, with 7 positions matching TRBD1. Germline CDR1 reads SGHTA; CDR2 reads FQGNSA. V shed 1 base, J shed 2 bases, and the junction held 9 bases outside the gene matches. The CDR3 has 17 amino acids. The CDR3, as DNA: TGTGCCAGCAGCTTAGAAACAGGGGCAAGACCCACAGATACGCAGTATTTT. Amino acid sequence: CASSLETGARPTDTQYF. The full variable domain, completed using reference TRBV7-2 and TRBJ2-3, is GAGVSQSPSNKVTEKGKDVELRCDPISGHTALYWYRQSLGQGLEFLIYFQGNSAPDKSGLPSDRFSAERTGGSVSTLTIQRTQQEDSAVYLCASSLETGARPTDTQYFGPGTRLTVL.

The chain employs TRBV20-1 and TRBJ1-2; the D gene is possibly TRBD1 (5 bases). Trimming stripped 5 bases from V and 0 bases from J, with 13 bases between. CDR3 length equals 14 residues. Per germline, CDR1 DFQATT and CDR2 SNEGSKA (reference sequence). The CDR3 coding sequence is TGCAGTGCTGGGGGAGCCTTAGCTAACTATGGCTACACCTTC. Amino acid sequence: CSAGGALANYGYTF.

As for this clonotype: One junction end does not reproduce the germline sequence, and a read error may be involved. The chain joins TRBV20-1 to TRBJ2-3, with 12 positions matching TRBD2. The CDR3 is made up of 13 amino acids. Germline loops: CDR1 DFQATT, CDR2 SNEGSKA (reference sequence). The CDR3 here is CSTSGGYTDTQYF. The CDR3 DNA sequence: TGCAGTACTAGCGGGGGGTACACAGATACGCAGTATTTT.

This chain joins TRBV20-1 and TRBJ2-1; TRBD2 matches at 10 bases. This CDR3 has 15 amino acids. After removal of 4 bases from V and 4 bases from J, the junction contained 7 bases not matched to a gene. The germline V gene encodes CDR1 DFQATT and CDR2 SNEGSKA (reference sequence). The CDR3 DNA sequence: TGCAGTGCTACACCCGGGACTAGCGCATACAATGAGCAGTTCTTC. Translated: CSATPGTSAYNEQFF.

This clonotype has just a few counts. V gene TRBV5-6 combines with J gene TRBJ1-1, with 12 positions matching TRBD1. The ends lost 5 bases at V and 5 bases at J; junction bases unmatched: 4. Germline V gene data show CDR1 as SGHDT and CDR2 as YYEEEE. The CDR3 totals 14 residues. The CDR3 reads CASRGTGGRTEAFF. CDR3 nucleotides: TGTGCCAGCAGGGGGACAGGGGGCCGTACTGAAGCTTTCTTT.

This clonotype was recorded a few times. DNA of the CDR3: TGTGCCAGCGCAGCGGGGATTCTCTCCTACGAGCAGTACTTC. Translated: CASAAGILSYEQYF. The chain links TRBV3-1 to TRBJ2-4, with 7 nucleotides matching TRBD2. The J call could be wrong; TRBJ2-7 is a better fit for the DNA end. The CDR3 runs to 14 residues. Germline assignment: CDR1 LGHDT and CDR2 YNNKEL (reference sequence).

The chain employs TRBV10-3 and TRBJ1-2; D is unclear. The V and J ends lost 11 bases and 0 bases respectively, with 16 bases between them. This CDR3 comprises 14 residues. Per the germline V gene, CDR1 is ENHRY and CDR2 is SYGVKD. CDR3 DNA: TGTGCCGCACGTCCCCCCGACACTAACTATGGCTACACCTTC. The encoded protein is CAARPPDTNYGYTF.

The V gene is TRBV10-3, the J gene TRBJ2-7; no reliable D call. Trimming stripped 6 bases from V and 6 bases from J, with 12 bases between. The CDR3 covers 12 residues. CDR1 is ENHRY, CDR2 SYGVKD, per germline. The chain's CDR3 is CAISKSSAEQYF. The CDR3 DNA reads TGTGCCATCAGCAAGAGTTCGGCCGAGCAGTACTTC.

The V and J genes are TRBV11-1 and TRBJ2-7, with TRBD1 matching over 7 bases. CDR3 length equals 15 residues. The germline gives CDR1 SGHAT, CDR2 FQDESV (reference sequence). The junction had 7 bases not matched to a gene; V was cut back by 3 bases and J by 2 bases. CDR3 nucleotides: TGTGCCAGCAGCTTCGATCGGGACAGCCCCTACGAGCAGTACTTC. This sequence encodes CASSFDRDSPYEQYF.

The chain uses TRBV4-2 and TRBJ2-7, with 11 bases identical to TRBD2. From germline, CDR1 is LGHNA and CDR2 YNFKEQ. The CDR3 contains 16 residues. Germline trimming cut 1 base from V and 4 bases from J; bases unmatched to any gene: 6. As DNA, the CDR3 is TGTGCCAGCAGCCAAGGGGTGGGGACTAGCGGTTACGAGCAGTACTTC. Translating gives CASSQGVGTSGYEQYF.

There are a few counts of this clonotype. The rearrangement joins TRBV6-2 or TRBV6-3 to TRBJ2-1, with 9 bases aligning to TRBD2. The CDR3 length is 16 residues. Trimming cost V 6 bases and J 4 bases; bases outside gene matches: 10. Germline lookup yields CDR1 MNHEY and CDR2 SVGEGT. CDR3 residues: CASSYGGGRDYNEQFF. The CDR3 coding sequence is TGTGCCAGCAGCTACGGGGGCGGGAGGGATTACAATGAGCAGTTCTTC.

The chain has TRBV5-1 and TRBJ1-2; 7 bases fit TRBD1. The CDR3 runs to 13 residues. The germline V gene encodes CDR1 SGHRS and CDR2 YFSETQ. Germline trimming cut 4 bases from V and 8 bases from J; bases unmatched to any gene: 8. For the CDR3, the DNA is TGCGCCAGCAGCGTGGCCACGACAGGGGGCTACACCTTC. Translated, it gives CASSVATTGGYTF.

The CDR3 region has the DNA TGTGCCAGCACCACGGATCGGGATTCACCCCTCCACTTT. It yields the protein CASTTDRDSPLHF. This chain uses TRBV6-6 with TRBJ1-6; unclear D gene. V was shortened by 7 bases and J by 8 bases, with 12 bases between the two germline ends. The germline CDR1 and CDR2 sequences are MNHNY and SVGAGI (reference sequence). The CDR3 has 13 residues.

The DNA of the CDR3 is TGCAGCGTTTTACTAGGGGTGGTTAATGAGCAGTTCTTC. The encoded protein is CSVLLGVVNEQFF. The chain employs TRBV29-1 and TRBJ2-1; perhaps D is TRBD1 or TRBD2 (5 bases each). Trimming took off 5 bases at V and 7 bases at J, with 15 bases between the two ends. Per germline, CDR1 SQVTM and CDR2 ANQGSEA. This CDR3 has 13 residues.

This clonotype was seen only once. At one end, the junction sequence differs from germline, possibly due to a read error. The chain employs TRBV7-2 and TRBJ2-1; 9 bases agree with TRBD1. Per germline, CDR1 SGHTA and CDR2 FQGNSA. This CDR3 comprises 20 residues. CDR3 DNA sequence: TGTGTCAGCAGCCCATCAACCGGGACAGGGTTTTATACCTCCTACAATGAGCAGTTCTTC. Amino acids: CVSSPSTGTGFYTSYNEQFF.

This chain connects TRBV20-1 to TRBJ2-1; D possibly corresponds to TRBD2 (6 bases). The CDR3 contains 14 residues. Looked up from germline, CDR1 is DFQATT and CDR2 is SNEGSKA (reference sequence). With 4 bases removed from V and 3 bases from J, the gap between germline ends came to 13 bases. Here the CDR3 reads CSATPGVYYNEQFF. CDR3 DNA sequence: TGCAGTGCTACTCCGGGAGTGTACTACAATGAGCAGTTCTTC.